Listed here are 14 T cell receptor beta chains from one sample, sequenced in a study of blood T cell repertoires in COVID-19. Some clones are missing from TCRdb's copy, which holds only in-frame ones; the method was immunoSEQ multiplex PCR. In the table there are 400,000 to 450,000 clones, around 89% of which are singletons. Sequencing was performed on peripheral blood. These receptors were taken from a woman aged 50 to 60 with COVID-19, enrolled during active disease.

The chain employs TRBV25-1 and TRBJ1-3; the D is unclear. CDR3 length: 15 amino acids. Germline values: CDR1 MGHDK, CDR2 SYGVNS. V was pared by 2 bases and J by 0 bases, with 8 bases between. In DNA, the CDR3 is TGTGCCAGCAGTGAAAGAGGGTACTCTGGAAACACCATATATTTT. Its protein is CASSERGYSGNTIYF.

This sequence joins TRBV5-1 and TRBJ1-4; D might be TRBD1 (6 bases). The CDR3 is made up of 16 amino acids. The V and J ends lost 0 bases and 8 bases respectively, with 17 bases between them. Germline V gene sequence: CDR1 SGHRS, CDR2 YFSETQ. The CDR3 spells CASSLDAKGEGEKLFF. The CDR3 region has the DNA TGCGCCAGCAGCTTGGACGCTAAGGGGGAGGGGGAAAAACTGTTTTTT.

This chain links TRBV10-1 with TRBJ2-3, with D hard to call. The CDR3 spans 14 residues. V lost 9 bases to trimming and J lost 0 bases, with 13 bases between them. The germline V gene encodes CDR1 WNHNN and CDR2 SYGVQD (reference sequence). The CDR3 DNA is TGCGCCAGGACTGACTCCGCTAGCACAGATACGCAGTATTTT. It is translated as CARTDSASTDTQYF.

DNA of the CDR3: TGTGCCAGCAGCTCACGCCGGGGGGCCGCTAACTATGGCTACACCTTC. Protein sequence: CASSSRRGAANYGYTF. This sequence joins TRBV5-4 and TRBJ1-2; TRBD1 might be the D (6 bases). The length of the CDR3 is 16 residues. The germline V gene encodes CDR1 SGHNT and CDR2 YYREEE (reference sequence). The V end was cut by 3 bases, the J end by 0 bases, with 15 bases between.

The V gene is TRBV6-5, the J gene TRBJ1-1; 8 bases match TRBD1. This CDR3 has 15 residues. Germline lookup yields CDR1 MNHEY and CDR2 SVGAGI. J lost 7 bases, V lost 4 bases, and 11 bases had no gene match. CDR3 DNA sequence: TGTGCCAGCAGTTCCCAGGGGGCGCGCCTTGGTGAAGCTTTCTTT. Translated, it gives CASSSQGARLGEAFF.

This rearrangement joins TRBV3-1 (or the pseudogene TRBV3-2) to TRBJ2-7; D is perhaps TRBD2 (7 bases). The germline V gene has CDR1 LGHDT and CDR2 YNNKEL (reference sequence). The CDR3 is made up of 16 amino acids. V was pared by 7 bases and J by 5 bases, with 24 bases between. CDR3 sequence reads: CASTSSGAGANHEQYF. Written as DNA, the CDR3 is TGTGCCAGCACCTCCAGCGGGGCAGGGGCCAACCACGAGCAGTACTTC.

This clone is a singleton in its sample. The V gene is TRBV6-5, the J gene TRBJ1-2, with TRBD1 identical over 7 bases. V was clipped by 6 bases and J by 7 bases; unmatched bases: 5. The germline V gene has CDR1 MNHEY and CDR2 SVGAGI. The CDR3 is 12 residues long. CDR3 region: CASRRTGAGYTF. In nucleotides, the CDR3 is TGTGCCAGCAGAAGAACAGGGGCTGGCTACACCTTC.

V usage is TRBV21-1 and J usage is TRBJ2-2; the DNA was not used to check the table's D call, TRBD2. TRBV21-1 is listed as a pseudogene. CDR3 size: 17 residues. CDR3 coding DNA: TGTGCCAGCAGCAAGTCCCCCCGGGGAGAGGCGACCGGGGAGCTGTTTTTT. Translation gives CASSKSPRGEATGELFF.

This clone showed up just a few times. The V gene is TRBV19, the J gene TRBJ2-1, with 11 bases matching TRBD2. Germline V gives CDR1 LNHDA, CDR2 SQIVND (reference sequence). V lost 7 bases to trimming and J lost 5 bases; unmatched junction nucleotides: 7. The CDR3 covers 15 residues. In DNA, the CDR3 is TGTGCCAGTACGTGGCTAGCGGGGGGCGACAATGAGCAGTTCTTC. Amino acids: CASTWLAGGDNEQFF.

Written as DNA, the CDR3 is TGTGCCAGCAGTCCGATGGCCACAGATACGCAGTATTTT. Protein: CASSPMATDTQYF. V and J are TRBV7-2 and TRBJ2-3; the D is unclear. The CDR3 totals 13 residues. Germline V gene data show CDR1 as SGHTA and CDR2 as FQGNSA. V dropped 6 bases and J dropped 2 bases, with 9 bases sitting between them.

A single count supports this clone. The gene calls are TRBV30 and TRBJ1-2; D gene ambiguous. The ends were cut back, 4 bases at V and 1 base at J, with 7 bases in the middle. Looked up from germline, CDR1 is GTSNPN and CDR2 is SVGIG (reference sequence). This CDR3 is built from 12 residues. DNA for the CDR3: TGTGCCTGGATTCGGGATAACTATGGCTACACCTTC. Translated, it gives CAWIRDNYGYTF. The whole variable domain, remainder taken from reference TRBV30 and TRBJ1-2, is SQTIHQWPATLVQPVGSPLSLECTVEGTSNPNLYWYRQAAGRGLQLLFYSVGIGQISSEVPQNLSASRPQDRQFILSSKKLLLSDSGFYLCAWIRDNYGYTFGSGTRLTVV.

The J gene is TRBJ2-1, the V gene TRBV24-1; 7 positions agree with TRBD1. CDR1 is KGHDR, CDR2 SFDVKD, per germline. The CDR3 spans 14 residues. The V segment lost 5 bases and the J segment 2 bases; nucleotides outside the gene matches: 2. CDR3 nucleotides: TGTGCCACCAGTGGGGGGACAGCCTACAATGAGCAGTTCTTC. Its protein is CATSGGTAYNEQFF.

The table lists this clone with a count of one. The chain uses TRBV6-5 and TRBJ1-6; 8 bases match TRBD1. J lost 8 bases, V lost 8 bases, and 5 bases had no gene match. The germline CDR1 and CDR2 sequences are MNHEY and SVGAGI. The CDR3 is 13 amino acids. DNA of the CDR3: TGTGCCAGCCACAGGGGGGAGGATTCACCCCTCCACTTT. It encodes CASHRGEDSPLHF.

The rearrangement links TRBV6-1 to TRBJ1-2; no clear D gene. The CDR3 spans 13 residues. The germline CDR1 and CDR2 sequences are MNHNS and SASEGT. V was trimmed by 0 bases and J by 4 bases, leaving 6 bases between them. CDR3 nucleotide sequence: TGTGCCAGCAGTGAAGCGGCCGCCTATGGCTACACCTTC. Translation gives CASSEAAAYGYTF.